These 5 T cell receptor beta chains came from one sample sequenced in a study of control samples from healthy donors and cancer patients. TCRdb's table, derived via immunoSEQ multiplex PCR, lists solely in-frame clones and lacks some. The table lists around 110,000 clones, approximately 92% of them singletons. Sequencing was carried out using PBMCs. The origin of the receptors is a woman aged 45-59 years with colorectal cancer.

V gene TRBV4-2 combines with J gene TRBJ1-2, with 7 bases that match TRBD1. The CDR3 totals 16 residues. CDR1 and CDR2 from the germline V gene are LGHNA and YNFKEQ. V shed 4 bases, J shed 1 base, and the junction held 9 bases outside the gene matches. CDR3 in DNA: TGTGCCAGCAGCCGACTCGACAGGGATTATAACTATGGCTACACCTTC. Protein product: CASSRLDRDYNYGYTF.

The V gene is TRBV3-1 (or the pseudogene TRBV3-2), the J gene TRBJ1-6, with D hard to call. This CDR3 has 15 amino acids. CDR1 and CDR2 (germline): LGHDT, YNNKEL (reference sequence). V gave up 1 base and J gave up 9 bases, with 13 bases separating them. The CDR3 sequence: CASSQVPGVGSPLHF. Written as DNA, the CDR3 is TGTGCCAGCAGCCAAGTTCCCGGGGTCGGTTCACCCCTCCACTTT.

The chain recombines TRBV2 with TRBJ2-5; 7 bases align to TRBD1. This CDR3 is 13 amino acids long. CDR1 SNHLY and CDR2 FYNNEI come from the germline V gene. V lost 10 bases to trimming and J lost 5 bases; unmatched junction nucleotides: 10. As DNA, the CDR3 is TGTGCCATCACCCCCGGGACAGAGGAGACCCAGTACTTC. It translates to CAITPGTEETQYF.

V and J are TRBV5-1 and TRBJ2-1; 7 bases are shared with TRBD2. The CDR3 is made up of 14 amino acids. Germline CDR1 SGHRS, CDR2 YFSETQ. V was clipped by 0 bases and J by 9 bases; unmatched bases: 6. In DNA form, the CDR3 reads TGCGCCAGCAGCTTGGGAACTAGCGAAGGTGAGCAGTTCTTC. Encoded protein: CASSLGTSEGEQFF.

A remark on this clone: In the same sample, other DNA sequences code for this CDR3. This chain joins TRBV9 and TRBJ2-3; tentative D call: TRBD1 (6 bases). CDR1 SGDLS and CDR2 YYNGEE come from the germline V gene. V lost 2 bases, J lost 3 bases, and 7 bases lay in between. This CDR3 is built from 13 residues. In nucleotides, the CDR3 is TGTGCCAGCAGCGTTCAGGGGACAGATACGCAGTATTTT. Translation: CASSVQGTDTQYF.